This T cell receptor (beta chain) was retrieved from a study of blood T cell repertoires in COVID-19. Study summary: The cDNA or gDNA used as material had been derived from T cells, B-cell-depleted T cells, or PBMCs.

Germline CDR1 and CDR2: SGHKS and YYEKEE (reference sequence). This CDR3 has 17 residues. V lost 4 bases and J 3 bases, leaving 22 bases between the germline ends. Using immunoSEQ multiplex PCR, the repertoire was profiled, and TCRdb retains in-frame clones only, with some absent. The data show tens of thousands of clones, 85% to 95% seen once. Sequenced: peripheral blood. The V call is TRBV5-5, the J call TRBJ1-1, with D unclear. This clonotype originated in a man aged 50 to 59 with active COVID-19. The CDR3 DNA sequence: TGTGCCAGCAGCCTCGGGGTCGGTAGTGGGGAGGACACTGAAGCTTTCTTT. Amino acids: CASSLGVGSGEDTEAFF.